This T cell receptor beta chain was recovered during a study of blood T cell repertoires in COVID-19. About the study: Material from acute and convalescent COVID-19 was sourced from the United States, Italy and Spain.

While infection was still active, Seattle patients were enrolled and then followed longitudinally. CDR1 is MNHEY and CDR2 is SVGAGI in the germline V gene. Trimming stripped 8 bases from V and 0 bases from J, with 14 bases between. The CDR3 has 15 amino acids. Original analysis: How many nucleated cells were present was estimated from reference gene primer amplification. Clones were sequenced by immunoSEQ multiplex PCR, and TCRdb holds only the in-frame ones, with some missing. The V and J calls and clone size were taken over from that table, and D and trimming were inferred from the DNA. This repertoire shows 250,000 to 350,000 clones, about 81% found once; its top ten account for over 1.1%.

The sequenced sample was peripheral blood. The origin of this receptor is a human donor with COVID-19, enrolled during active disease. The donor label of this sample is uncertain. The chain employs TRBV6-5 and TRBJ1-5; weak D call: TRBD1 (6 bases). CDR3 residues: CASRPTGDSNQPQHF. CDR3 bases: TGTGCCAGCCGACCGACAGGAGATAGCAATCAGCCCCAGCATTTT.